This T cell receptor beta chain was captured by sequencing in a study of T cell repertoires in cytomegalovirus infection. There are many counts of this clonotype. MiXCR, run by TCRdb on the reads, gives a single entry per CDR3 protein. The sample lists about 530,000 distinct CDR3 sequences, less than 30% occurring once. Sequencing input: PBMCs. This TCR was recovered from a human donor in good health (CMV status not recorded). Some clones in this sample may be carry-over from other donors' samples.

The CDR3 DNA follows: TGTGCCAGCAGCAGGCGGGACAGGGGAAATGAAAAACTGTTTTTT. It codes for CASSRRDRGNEKLFF. The chain employs TRBV7-2 and TRBJ1-4; 10 nucleotides align to TRBD1. Germline-derived CDR1 and CDR2 are SGHTA and FQGNSA. The CDR3 is 15 amino acids. J gave up 5 bases and V 5 bases, and 5 bases lay outside the gene matches.